The clone carrying this TCR beta chain was seen a few times. Its antigen is unknown. The data were taken from a study of Graves' ophthalmopathy and Graves' hyperthyroidism. The authors amplified TCR beta CDR3 regions from RNA transcripts. The workflow started with a first-round RT-PCR run with HTBI primers and then moved on to a second-round multiplex PCR. Using its own MiXCR run on the multiplex PCR reads, TCRdb lists one record per CDR3 protein. The sample holds some 750,000 distinct CDR3 sequences; 35% to 50% are singletons and the top ten take about 40%. Study-wide points: The authors also found most expanded thyroid clonotypes above 0.001 frequency in blood.

Per germline, CDR1 ENHRY and CDR2 SYGVKD. Trimming at V came to 10 bases and at J to 9 bases, leaving 12 bases not matched to a gene. The CDR3 has 14 amino acids. Ophthalmopathy donors showed moderate-to-severe activity, CAS ≥3, NOSPECS ≥4 and a duration under 3 months. This rearrangement joins TRBV10-3 to TRBJ1-6; 7 nucleotides line up with TRBD1. The receptor comes from an adult man with Graves' ophthalmopathy. Sequenced material: peripheral blood. The CDR3 sequence is CASSKTGFGSPLHF. CDR3 sequence (DNA): TGTGCCAGCAGCAAGACAGGGTTTGGTTCACCCCTCCACTTT.